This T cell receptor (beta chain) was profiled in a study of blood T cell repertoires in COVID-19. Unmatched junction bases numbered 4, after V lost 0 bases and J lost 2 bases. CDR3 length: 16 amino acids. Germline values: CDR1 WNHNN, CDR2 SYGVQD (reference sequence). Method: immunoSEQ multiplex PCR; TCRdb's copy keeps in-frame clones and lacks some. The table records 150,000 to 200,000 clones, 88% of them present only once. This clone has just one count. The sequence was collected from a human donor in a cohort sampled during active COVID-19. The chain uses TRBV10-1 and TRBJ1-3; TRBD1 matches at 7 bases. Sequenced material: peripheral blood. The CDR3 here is CASSESRTGAGNTIYF. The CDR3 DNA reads TGCGCCAGCAGTGAGTCGCGGACAGGCGCTGGAAACACCATATATTTT.